The 3 T cell receptor beta chains listed next were all sequenced from one sample in a study of T cells in Graves' hyperthyroidism and ophthalmopathy. There were TCR beta CDR3 regions amplified from RNA transcripts. Carried out on the TCR CDR3, a first-round RT-PCR used the HTBI primer set. TCRdb re-analysed the multiplex PCR reads in MiXCR, keeping a single row per CDR3 protein. The table shows about 380,000 distinct CDR3 sequences, with roughly 15% occurring only once. Sequencing was carried out using blood. These receptors were obtained from a woman aged 25 to 45 with Graves' ophthalmopathy.

This clonotype was counted at least ten times. V and J are TRBV30 and TRBJ1-2; 8 bases are shared with TRBD1. CDR1 is GTSNPN, CDR2 SVGIG, per germline (reference sequence). The ends lost 4 bases at V and 1 base at J; junction bases unmatched: 11. The CDR3 extends over 16 amino acids. CDR3 in amino acids: CAWNGQGPHLNYGYTF. DNA of the CDR3: TGTGCCTGGAACGGACAGGGTCCGCACCTTAACTATGGCTACACCTTC.

Many counts were recorded for this clonotype. The chain couples TRBV2 to TRBJ2-1; D gene uncertain. The CDR3 sequence is 15 residues long. Trimming removed 6 bases from V and 9 bases from J, with 21 bases in between. Germline-derived CDR1 and CDR2 are SNHLY and FYNNEI. CDR3 loop: CASRHGPAVSGEQFF. DNA for the CDR3: TGTGCCAGCAGGCACGGTCCGGCAGTTAGTGGTGAGCAGTTCTTC.

This clonotype showed up many times. The rearrangement links TRBV2 to TRBJ1-2; 8 nucleotides match TRBD1. Germline CDR1 reads SNHLY; CDR2 reads FYNNEI. V lost 8 bases and J lost 8; bases outside the gene matches: 16. This CDR3 has 15 residues. DNA for the CDR3: TGTGCCAGCTTACCGGATCGTGGGACAGGTTTCGGCTACACCTTC. It encodes CASLPDRGTGFGYTF.